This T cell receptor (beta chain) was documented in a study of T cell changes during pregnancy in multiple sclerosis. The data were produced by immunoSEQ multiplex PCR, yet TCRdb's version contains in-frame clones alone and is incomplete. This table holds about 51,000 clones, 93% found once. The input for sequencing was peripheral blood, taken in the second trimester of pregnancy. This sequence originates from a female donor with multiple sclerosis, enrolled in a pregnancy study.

CDR3 protein: CASRTSGSYEQFF. The CDR3 DNA reads as TGTGCCAGCCGGACTAGCGGGAGCTATGAGCAGTTCTTC. The rearrangement joins TRBV27 to TRBJ2-1; 13 positions agree with TRBD2. The CDR3 runs to 13 residues. Germline trimming cut 8 bases from V and 8 bases from J; bases unmatched to any gene: 3. The germline V gene encodes CDR1 MNHEY and CDR2 SMNVEV (reference sequence).